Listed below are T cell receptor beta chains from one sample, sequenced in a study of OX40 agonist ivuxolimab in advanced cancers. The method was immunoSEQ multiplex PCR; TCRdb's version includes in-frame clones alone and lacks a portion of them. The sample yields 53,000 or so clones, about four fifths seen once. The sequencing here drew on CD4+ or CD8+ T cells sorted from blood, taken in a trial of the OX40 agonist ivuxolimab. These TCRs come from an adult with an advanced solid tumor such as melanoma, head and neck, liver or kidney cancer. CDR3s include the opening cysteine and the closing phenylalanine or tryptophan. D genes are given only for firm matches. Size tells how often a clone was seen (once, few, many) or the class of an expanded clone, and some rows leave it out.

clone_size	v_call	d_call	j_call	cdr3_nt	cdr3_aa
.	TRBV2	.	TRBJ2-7	TGTGCCAGCACCCGACAGGACGGGAAGTACTTC	CASTRQDGKYF
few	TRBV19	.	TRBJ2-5	TGTGCCAGTAGTATAGGGACGGGACAAGAGACCCAGTACTTC	CASSIGTGQETQYF
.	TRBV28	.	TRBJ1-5	TGTGCCAGCAGTTTAGAGGGAATCGCCCAACAGCCCCAGCATTTT	CASSLEGIAQQPQHF
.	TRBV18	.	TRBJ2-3	TGTGCCAGCTCACCCACAGATACGCAGTATTTT	CASSPTDTQYF
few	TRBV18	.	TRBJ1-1	TGTGCCAGCTCACCTTACGACACACTGAACACTGAAGCTTTCTTT	CASSPYDTLNTEAFF
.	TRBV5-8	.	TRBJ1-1	TGTGCCAGCAGCTCGGACCAGGTACGAACTGAAGCTTTCTTT	CASSSDQVRTEAFF
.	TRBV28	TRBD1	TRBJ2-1	TGTGCCAGCAGTTTTCTTGGGACAGACAATGAGCAGTTCTTC	CASSFLGTDNEQFF
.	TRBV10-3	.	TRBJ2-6	TGTGCCATCAGTGAACCGAGACGGGAAAGCTCTGGGGCCAACGTCCTGACTTTC	CAISEPRRESSGANVLTF
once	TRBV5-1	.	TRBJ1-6	TGCGCCAGCAGCTTGAAGTCCGATACGAATTCACCCCTCCACTTT	CASSLKSDTNSPLHF
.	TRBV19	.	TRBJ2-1	TGTGCCAGTAGTTCGCCGGGACTGAACTACAATGAGCAGTTCTTC	CASSSPGLNYNEQFF
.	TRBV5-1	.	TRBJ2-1	TGCGCCAGCAGCCCGCTTGAGGGAGCCATCAATGAGCAGTTCTTC	CASSPLEGAINEQFF
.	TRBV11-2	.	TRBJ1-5	TGTGCCAGCAGCTTAGACGGTGATCAGCCCCAGCATTTT	CASSLDGDQPQHF
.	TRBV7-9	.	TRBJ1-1	TGTGCCAGCAGCTTACAGGGGTCGATGAACACTGAAGCTTTCTTT	CASSLQGSMNTEAFF
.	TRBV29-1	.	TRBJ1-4	TGCAGCGTAGTCAGTGCAACTAATGAAAAACTGTTTTTT	CSVVSATNEKLFF
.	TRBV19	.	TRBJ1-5	TGTGCCAGTAGTATAGTTCCCAGTAATCAGCCCCAGCATTTT	CASSIVPSNQPQHF
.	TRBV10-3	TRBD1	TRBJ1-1	TGTGCCATCAGTGAGTCGAGTCAGGGGGCTTCGGGCACTGAAGCTTTCTTT	CAISESSQGASGTEAFF
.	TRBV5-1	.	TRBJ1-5	TGCGCCAGCTTTGGGGGTTTTCGGCAGTACCATCAGCCCCAGCATTTT	CASFGGFRQYHQPQHF
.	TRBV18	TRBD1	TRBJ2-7	TGTGCCAGCTCCCTCAGGGGGACCTACGAGCAGTACTTC	CASSLRGTYEQYF
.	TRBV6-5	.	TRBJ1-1	TGTGCCAGTGTATTTAGGGGGGGAACTGAAGCTTTCTTT	CASVFRGGTEAFF
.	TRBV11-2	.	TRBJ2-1	TGTGCCAGCAGGTCAGGCGGGACTGCCTACAATGAGCAGTTCTTC	CASRSGGTAYNEQFF
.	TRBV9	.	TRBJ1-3	TGTGCCAGCAGCGTAGCCAGGGATGGAAACACCATATATTTT	CASSVARDGNTIYF
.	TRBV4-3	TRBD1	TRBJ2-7	TGCGCCAGCAGCCAATACGACAGGGCCTACGAGCAGTACTTC	CASSQYDRAYEQYF
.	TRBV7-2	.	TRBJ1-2	TGTGCCAGCAGCTTAGACGGCGGGCAGGGAGGCGGCTACACCTTC	CASSLDGGQGGGYTF
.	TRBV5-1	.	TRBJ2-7	TGCGCCAGCACCTCTGACGGGATGGTTAGCTCCTACGAGCAGTACTTC	CASTSDGMVSSYEQYF
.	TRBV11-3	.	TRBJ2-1	TGTGCCAGCAGCTTAGAGGGTCGCGGGGGCGGTGAGCAGTTCTTC	CASSLEGRGGGEQFF
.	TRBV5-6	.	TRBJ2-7	TGTGCCAGCAGCTCCAGGGGCGAGCAGTACTTC	CASSSRGEQYF
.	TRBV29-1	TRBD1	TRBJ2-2	TGCAGCGTTGAATTGGGGGACAGGGGACCCGGGGAGCTGTTTTTT	CSVELGDRGPGELFF
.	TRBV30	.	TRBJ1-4	TGTGCCTGGAGCGATATACGGACGGGATGGTACGAAAAACTGTTTTTT	CAWSDIRTGWYEKLFF
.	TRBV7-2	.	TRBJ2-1	TGTGCCAGCAGCTTAGCGGGGCGGCAAGAGCAGTTCTTC	CASSLAGRQEQFF